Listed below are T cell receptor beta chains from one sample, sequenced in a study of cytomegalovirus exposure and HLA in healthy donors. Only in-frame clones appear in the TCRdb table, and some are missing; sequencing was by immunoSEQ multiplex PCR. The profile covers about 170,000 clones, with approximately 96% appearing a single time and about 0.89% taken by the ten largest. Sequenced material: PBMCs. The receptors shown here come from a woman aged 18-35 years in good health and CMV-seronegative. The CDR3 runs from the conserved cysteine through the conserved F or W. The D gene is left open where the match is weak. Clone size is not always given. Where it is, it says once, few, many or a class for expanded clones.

DNA: TGTGCCAGCAGCCGACGACTAGCGGGGGCGAGCGGCGAGCAGTACTTC
CDR3: CASSRRLAGASGEQYF
V: TRBV5-4
size: NA
J: TRBJ2-7
D: TRBD2

DNA: TGTGCCAGCAGCCCCTTGGACAGGGGCGACGAGCAGTACTTC
CDR3: CASSPLDRGDEQYF
V: TRBV14
size: NA
J: TRBJ2-7
D: TRBD1

DNA: TGTGCCAGCGGCGGGACAGGGGGCGAGCAGTACTTC
CDR3: CASGGTGGEQYF
V: TRBV2
size: NA
J: TRBJ2-7
D: TRBD1

DNA: TGTGCCAGCAGCCAAGCCCATAGCGGGGGACTGGCGGATACGCAGTATTTT
CDR3: CASSQAHSGGLADTQYF
V: TRBV4-2
size: NA
J: TRBJ2-3
D: TRBD2

DNA: TGTGCCAGCGGGACTAGCGTCCCCTACGAGCAGTACTTC
CDR3: CASGTSVPYEQYF
V: TRBV9
size: NA
J: TRBJ2-7
D: TRBD2

DNA: TGTGCCAGCCAGTTCCGAGCAGGGGTGGCTTTCTTT
CDR3: CASQFRAGVAFF
V: TRBV2
size: once
J: TRBJ1-1
D: NA

DNA: TGCGCCAGCAGCCAAGATCCCGGGGGATCCTACGAGCAGTACTTC
CDR3: CASSQDPGGSYEQYF
V: TRBV4-3
size: NA
J: TRBJ2-7
D: NA

DNA: TGTGCCAGCAGTTCTTATAAGGAAGGCAGGGGGGCCTACGAGCAGTACTTC
CDR3: CASSSYKEGRGAYEQYF
V: TRBV7-8
size: NA
J: TRBJ2-7
D: NA

DNA: TGTGCCAGCTCACCGCGGGGGGCCGAAGCTTTCTTT
CDR3: CASSPRGAEAFF
V: TRBV18
size: NA
J: TRBJ1-1
D: NA

DNA: TGTGCCAGCAGCTTAGGCAGGAGGGAGTATGGCTACACCTTC
CDR3: CASSLGRREYGYTF
V: TRBV7-2
size: NA
J: TRBJ1-2
D: NA

DNA: TGCGCCAGCAGCCAAACTAGCGGTACCTACGAGCAGTACTTC
CDR3: CASSQTSGTYEQYF
V: TRBV4-1
size: NA
J: TRBJ2-7
D: TRBD2

DNA: TGCGCCAGCAGCTCGGGCGGGGGGCCTAACTATGGCTACACCTTC
CDR3: CASSSGGGPNYGYTF
V: TRBV5-1
size: NA
J: TRBJ1-2
D: NA

DNA: TGCGCCAGCAGCCAAGATTTGTCCGCTGAAGCTTTCTTT
CDR3: CASSQDLSAEAFF
V: TRBV4-3
size: NA
J: TRBJ1-1
D: NA

DNA: TGTGCCAGTAGTCCATGCACAGGAAAGGTAAGACAGGTATCTGGAAACACCATATATTTT
CDR3: CASSPCTGKVRQVSGNTIYF
V: TRBV19
size: NA
J: TRBJ1-3
D: NA

DNA: TGTGCCAGCAGCTACGGGACAGGGTCCGAGCAGTACTTC
CDR3: CASSYGTGSEQYF
V: TRBV6-7
size: NA
J: TRBJ2-7
D: TRBD1

DNA: TGTGCCAGCAGCCGAGGCGGGTATAGGGGGGGTGGCTACACCTTC
CDR3: CASSRGGYRGGGYTF
V: TRBV7-2
size: NA
J: TRBJ1-2
D: NA

DNA: TGTGCCAGCAGTCCCAGCGGGGAGCAGTTCTTC
CDR3: CASSPSGEQFF
V: TRBV6-6
size: NA
J: TRBJ2-1
D: NA

DNA: TGTGCCAGTAGTATAGCTTCTAGGGGCAGGGTCCACGAGCAGTACTTC
CDR3: CASSIASRGRVHEQYF
V: TRBV19
size: once
J: TRBJ2-7
D: NA

DNA: TGTGCCAGCAGTTACTCCCCGCCGGGTGGCTACACCTTC
CDR3: CASSYSPPGGYTF
V: TRBV6-5
size: NA
J: TRBJ1-2
D: NA

DNA: TGTGCCAGCAGCTATGGGACAGTGGCTTTCACAGATACGCAGTATTTT
CDR3: CASSYGTVAFTDTQYF
V: TRBV13
size: NA
J: TRBJ2-3
D: TRBD1

DNA: TGTGCCAGCTCACCACGGACAGGTAGCAATCAGCCCCAGCATTTT
CDR3: CASSPRTGSNQPQHF
V: TRBV18
size: once
J: TRBJ1-5
D: TRBD1

DNA: TGCGCCAGCAGCCCCATCTCGGGGGTGGCTCAGCCCCAGCATTTT
CDR3: CASSPISGVAQPQHF
V: TRBV5-1
size: NA
J: TRBJ1-5
D: NA

DNA: TGTGCCAGCAGAGGGTCGAGCGGGGGTGGGGAGACCCAGTACTTC
CDR3: CASRGSSGGGETQYF
V: TRBV2
size: NA
J: TRBJ2-5
D: TRBD2

DNA: TGTGCCAGCAGCCAAGGAGGGGGCGGGGAGACCCAGTACTTC
CDR3: CASSQGGGGETQYF
V: TRBV4-2
size: NA
J: TRBJ2-5
D: TRBD1

DNA: TGTGCCAGCAGGTATGGGGGACAGGGGCGATTCACTGAAGCTTTCTTT
CDR3: CASRYGGQGRFTEAFF
V: TRBV2
size: NA
J: TRBJ1-1
D: TRBD1

DNA: TGTGCCAGCAGCAATCTAGGAACAGATACGCAGTATTTT
CDR3: CASSNLGTDTQYF
V: TRBV21-1
size: NA
J: TRBJ2-3
D: NA

DNA: TGCGCCAGCAGCCAGGACAGGTTCGGCAATCAGCCCCAGCATTTT
CDR3: CASSQDRFGNQPQHF
V: TRBV4-3
size: NA
J: TRBJ1-5
D: TRBD1

DNA: TGCGCCAGCAGCTTAGCTCAGGGATACACCGGGGAGCTGTTTTTT
CDR3: CASSLAQGYTGELFF
V: TRBV5-1
size: NA
J: TRBJ2-2
D: NA

DNA: TGTGCCAGCAGCTGGATTCAGACAGGTTACACTGAAGCTTTCTTT
CDR3: CASSWIQTGYTEAFF
V: TRBV5-4
size: once
J: TRBJ1-1
D: NA

DNA: TGTGCCAGCAGTGATATTCAGCGCGACTATGGCTACACCTTC
CDR3: CASSDIQRDYGYTF
V: TRBV6-1
size: NA
J: TRBJ1-2
D: NA

DNA: TGCGCCAGCAGCCAGATCGGACAGGGGACAATGAACACTGAAGCTTTCTTT
CDR3: CASSQIGQGTMNTEAFF
V: TRBV4-3
size: NA
J: TRBJ1-1
D: TRBD1

DNA: TGTGCCAGCAGCTTTCGGACAGGGAATGAAAAACTGTTTTTT
CDR3: CASSFRTGNEKLFF
V: TRBV5-4
size: NA
J: TRBJ1-4
D: TRBD1

DNA: TGCGCCAGCAGACGAGCCGGGACAGGGGATAGGGAGCAGTACTTC
CDR3: CASRRAGTGDREQYF
V: TRBV5-1
size: NA
J: TRBJ2-7
D: TRBD1

DNA: TGTGCCAGCAGCGTAATGGGGGCTAGCACAGATACGCAGTATTTT
CDR3: CASSVMGASTDTQYF
V: TRBV9
size: NA
J: TRBJ2-3
D: NA

DNA: TGTGCCTGGAACCCAGGGCTGAACACTGAAGCTTTCTTT
CDR3: CAWNPGLNTEAFF
V: TRBV30
size: NA
J: TRBJ1-1
D: NA